The clone carrying this T cell receptor (beta chain) was counted between two and nine times. Its antigen is not identified. These data are taken from a study of type 1 regulatory T cells. Study overall: T-allo10 is a Tr1-enriched, alloantigen-specific CD4 T cell product made in vitro.

Per germline, CDR1 LNHNV and CDR2 YYDKDF (reference sequence). This CDR3 has 12 residues. V was shortened by 6 bases and J by 4 bases, with 8 bases between the two germline ends. The study, taken as a whole, reports: Type 1 regulatory T cells had a more restricted TCR repertoire than non-type 1 regulatory T cells.

TCRdb re-analysed the reads in MiXCR, keeping a single row per CDR3 protein. The sample lists around 64,000 distinct CDR3 sequences; about 20% were seen once. The TCR was taken from a human donor in good health. Sequenced sample: cultured type 1 regulatory T (Tr1) cells, either the whole culture or a sorted fraction (not recorded which). This sequence joins TRBV15 and TRBJ2-3; D uncertain. CDR3 nucleotides: TGTGCCACCAGAGGACGGGCAGATACGCAGTATTTT. It codes for CATRGRADTQYF. The whole variable domain, remainder taken from reference TRBV15 and TRBJ2-3, is DAMVIQNPRYQVTQFGKPVTLSCSQTLNHNVMYWYQQKSSQAPKLLFHYYDKDFNNEADTPDNFQSRRPNTSFCFLDIRSPGLGDTAMYLCATRGRADTQYFGPGTRLTVL.